The TCR beta chain described here comes from a study of neurological immune-mediated disorders. Germline V gene lookup returns CDR1 SGHDN and CDR2 FVKESK. The CDR3 consists of 18 residues. Trimming pared 0 bases from V and 3 bases from J, leaving 19 bases between. This clonotype was found many times. Antigen unknown. Study conclusions and caveats: The absence of shared CDR3 amino acid sequences among expanded clones across subjects suggests private repertoires in all groups. It was HTLV-1-associated myelopathy that showed the most TCR clonal expansion, while multiple sclerosis showed the least, falling below healthy controls.

Unsorted libraries used 2 million PBMCs kept at -80 degrees C. With 10-nucleotide random UMIs, 5'RACE was used to make the cDNA. Via MiXCR, TCRdb re-called the 5' RACE reads, giving one row per CDR3 protein. The table records 77,000 or so distinct CDR3 sequences, under 10% of them present only once. Sequencing input: PBMCs. The sequence came from a man in his fifties or sixties in good health. The rearrangement uses TRBV14 and TRBJ2-3; D is unclear. This CDR3 reads CASSQDRGGVVFTDTQYF. Here the CDR3 DNA reads TGTGCCAGCAGCCAAGATCGTGGCGGAGTTGTCTTTACAGATACGCAGTATTTT.